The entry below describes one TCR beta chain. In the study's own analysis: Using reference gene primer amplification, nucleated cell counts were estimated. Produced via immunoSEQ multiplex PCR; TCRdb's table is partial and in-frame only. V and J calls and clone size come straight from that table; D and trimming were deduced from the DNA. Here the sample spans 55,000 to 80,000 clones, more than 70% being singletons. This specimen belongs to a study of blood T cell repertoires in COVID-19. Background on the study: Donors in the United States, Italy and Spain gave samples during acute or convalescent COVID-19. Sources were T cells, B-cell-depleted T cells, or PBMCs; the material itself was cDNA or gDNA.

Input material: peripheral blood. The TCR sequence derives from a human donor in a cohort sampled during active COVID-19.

CDR3 sequence reads: CASSSDTGYYGYTF. Here the CDR3 DNA reads TGTGCCAGCAGCTCCGATACAGGGTACTATGGCTACACCTTC. This chain uses TRBV7-9 with TRBJ1-2, with D perhaps TRBD1 (6 bases). Per the germline V gene, CDR1 is SEHNR and CDR2 is FQNEAQ (reference sequence). The ends were cut back, 4 bases at V and 3 bases at J, with 12 bases in the middle. The CDR3 consists of 14 residues.